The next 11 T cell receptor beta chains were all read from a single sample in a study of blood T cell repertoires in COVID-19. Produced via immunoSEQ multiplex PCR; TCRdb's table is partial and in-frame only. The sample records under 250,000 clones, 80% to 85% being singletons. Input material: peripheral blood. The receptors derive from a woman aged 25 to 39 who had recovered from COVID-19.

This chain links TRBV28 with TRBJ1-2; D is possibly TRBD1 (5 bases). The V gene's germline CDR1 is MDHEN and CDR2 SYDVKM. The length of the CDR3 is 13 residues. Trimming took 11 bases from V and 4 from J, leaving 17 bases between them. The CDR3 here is CAAGDGSAYGYTF. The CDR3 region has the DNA TGTGCCGCGGGGGACGGGTCGGCCTATGGCTACACCTTC.

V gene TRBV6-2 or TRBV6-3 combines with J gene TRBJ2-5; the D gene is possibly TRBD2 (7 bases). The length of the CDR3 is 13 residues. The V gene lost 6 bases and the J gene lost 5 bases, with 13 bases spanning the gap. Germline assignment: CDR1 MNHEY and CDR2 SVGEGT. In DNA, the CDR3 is TGTGCCAGCAGCCTGGGGGGGCGGGAGACCCAGTACTTC. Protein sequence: CASSLGGRETQYF.

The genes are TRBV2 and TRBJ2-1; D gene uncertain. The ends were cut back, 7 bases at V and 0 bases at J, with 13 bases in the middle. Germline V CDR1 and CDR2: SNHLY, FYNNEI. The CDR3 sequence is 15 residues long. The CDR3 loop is CASTLALSSYNEQFF. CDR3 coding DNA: TGTGCCAGCACCCTTGCGTTAAGCTCCTACAATGAGCAGTTCTTC. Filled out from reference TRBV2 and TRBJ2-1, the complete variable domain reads EPEVTQTPSHQVTQMGQEVILRCVPISNHLYFYWYRQILGQKVEFLVSFYNNEISEKSEIFDDQFSVERPDGSNFTLKIRSTKLEDSAMYFCASTLALSSYNEQFFGPGTRLTVL.

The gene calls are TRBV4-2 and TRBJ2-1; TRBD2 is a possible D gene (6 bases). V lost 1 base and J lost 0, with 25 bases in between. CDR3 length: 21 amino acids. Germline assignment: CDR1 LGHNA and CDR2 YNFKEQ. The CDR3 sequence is CASSQGRWSGSRESSYNEQFF. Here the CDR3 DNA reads TGTGCCAGCAGCCAAGGGCGCTGGAGCGGGTCCCGCGAAAGCTCCTACAATGAGCAGTTCTTC.

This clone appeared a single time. CDR3 sequence: CASSLEVGRGYGYTF. The CDR3 coding sequence is TGTGCCAGCAGCTTAGAAGTGGGCAGGGGGTATGGCTACACCTTC. This sequence joins TRBV7-9 and TRBJ1-2, with 7 bases lining up with TRBD1. This CDR3 spans 15 amino acids. The germline V gene has CDR1 SEHNR and CDR2 FQNEAQ (reference sequence). V lost 1 base to trimming and J lost 5 bases; unmatched junction nucleotides: 7.

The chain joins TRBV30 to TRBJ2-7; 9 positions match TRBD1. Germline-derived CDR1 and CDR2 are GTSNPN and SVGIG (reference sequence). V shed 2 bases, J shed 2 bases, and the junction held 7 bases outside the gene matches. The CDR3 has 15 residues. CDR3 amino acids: CAWSRKRDRAYEQYF. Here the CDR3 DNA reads TGTGCCTGGAGTCGAAAACGGGACAGGGCCTACGAGCAGTACTTC. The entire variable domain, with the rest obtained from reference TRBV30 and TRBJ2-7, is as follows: SQTIHQWPATLVQPVGSPLSLECTVEGTSNPNLYWYRQAAGRGLQLLFYSVGIGQISSEVPQNLSASRPQDRQFILSSKKLLLSDSGFYLCAWSRKRDRAYEQYFGPGTRLTVT.

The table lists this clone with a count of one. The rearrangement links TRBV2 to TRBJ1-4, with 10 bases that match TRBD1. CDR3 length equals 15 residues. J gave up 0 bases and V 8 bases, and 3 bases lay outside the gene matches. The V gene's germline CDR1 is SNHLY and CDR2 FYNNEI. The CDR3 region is CASSDRGPTNEKLFF. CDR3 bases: TGTGCCAGCTCTGACAGGGGGCCAACTAATGAAAAACTGTTTTTT.

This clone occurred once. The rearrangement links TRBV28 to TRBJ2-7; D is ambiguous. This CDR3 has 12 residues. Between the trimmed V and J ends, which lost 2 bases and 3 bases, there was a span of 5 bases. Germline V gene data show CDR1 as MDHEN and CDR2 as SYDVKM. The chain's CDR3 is CASSLLSYEQYF. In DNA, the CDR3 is TGTGCCAGCAGTTTACTGAGCTACGAGCAGTACTTC.

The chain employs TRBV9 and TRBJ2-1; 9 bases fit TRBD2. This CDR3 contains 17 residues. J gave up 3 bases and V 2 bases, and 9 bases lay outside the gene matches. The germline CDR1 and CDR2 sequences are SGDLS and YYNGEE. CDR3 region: CASSVTEAGGSYNEQFF. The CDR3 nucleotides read TGTGCCAGCAGCGTTACTGAGGCGGGAGGGAGCTACAATGAGCAGTTCTTC.

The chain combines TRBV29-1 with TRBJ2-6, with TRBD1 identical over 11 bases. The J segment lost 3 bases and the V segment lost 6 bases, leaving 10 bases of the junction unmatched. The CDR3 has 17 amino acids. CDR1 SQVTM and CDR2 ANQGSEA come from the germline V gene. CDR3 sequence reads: CSVPRDRGRFGANVLTF. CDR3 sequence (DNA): TGCAGCGTGCCCCGGGACAGGGGGAGGTTTGGGGCCAACGTCCTGACTTTC.

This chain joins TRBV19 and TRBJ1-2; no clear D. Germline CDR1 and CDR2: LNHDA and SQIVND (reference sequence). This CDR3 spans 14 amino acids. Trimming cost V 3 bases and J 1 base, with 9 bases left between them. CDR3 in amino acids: CASSISRFNYGYTF. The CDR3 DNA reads TGTGCCAGTAGTATTTCCAGGTTTAACTATGGCTACACCTTC.